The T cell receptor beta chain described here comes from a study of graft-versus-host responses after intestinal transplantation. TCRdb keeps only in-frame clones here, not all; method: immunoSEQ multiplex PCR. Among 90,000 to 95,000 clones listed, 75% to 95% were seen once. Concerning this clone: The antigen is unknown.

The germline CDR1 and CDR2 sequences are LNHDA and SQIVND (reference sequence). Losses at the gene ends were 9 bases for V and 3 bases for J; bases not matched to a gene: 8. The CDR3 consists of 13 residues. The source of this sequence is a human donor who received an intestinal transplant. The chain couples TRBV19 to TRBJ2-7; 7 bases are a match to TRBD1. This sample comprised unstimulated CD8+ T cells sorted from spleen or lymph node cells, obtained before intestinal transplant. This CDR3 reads CASGTGADYEQYF. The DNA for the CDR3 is TGTGCCAGCGGAACAGGGGCCGACTACGAGCAGTACTTC.